This TCR beta chain was identified in a study of T cells in Graves' hyperthyroidism and ophthalmopathy. General study results and limits: Most thyroid-expanded clonotypes above 0.001 were also found in blood.

This clonotype was seen a handful of times. Its cognate antigen is unknown. Aged 18 to 65, the patients had hyperthyroidism that was newly diagnosed and had lasted under 2 months. The authors took PBMCs from over 8.5 ml fresh peripheral blood. Researchers took RNA transcripts and amplified the TCR beta CDR3 regions from them. The HTBI primer set drove a first-round RT-PCR of the TCR CDR3. MiXCR, applied by TCRdb to the multiplex PCR reads, yields one record per CDR3 protein. The sample lists over 150,000 distinct CDR3 sequences, 15% to 20% occurring once. This CDR3 contains 19 residues. Germline-derived CDR1 and CDR2 are MGHRA and YSYEKL. J was trimmed by 2 bases and V by 2 bases; bases with no gene match: 17.

This sequence was found in a woman between 45 and 60 years old with Graves' hyperthyroidism. The material sequenced was blood. This chain joins TRBV4-1 and TRBJ2-5; 7 bases agree with TRBD2. The CDR3 nucleotides are TGCGCCAGCAGCCAATTAGGGACCCTATCTAGCGGACCACAAGAGACCCAGTACTTC. Its protein product is CASSQLGTLSSGPQETQYF.